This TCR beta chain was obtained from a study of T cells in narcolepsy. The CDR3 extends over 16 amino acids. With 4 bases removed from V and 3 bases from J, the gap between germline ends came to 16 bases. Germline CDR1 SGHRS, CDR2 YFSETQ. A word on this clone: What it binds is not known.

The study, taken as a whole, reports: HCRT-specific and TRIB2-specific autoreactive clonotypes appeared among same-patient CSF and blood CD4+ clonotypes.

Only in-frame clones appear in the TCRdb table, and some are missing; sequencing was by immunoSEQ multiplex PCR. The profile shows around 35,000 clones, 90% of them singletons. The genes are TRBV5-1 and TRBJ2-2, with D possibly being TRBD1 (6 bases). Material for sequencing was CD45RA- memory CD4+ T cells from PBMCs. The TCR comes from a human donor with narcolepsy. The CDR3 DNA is TGCGCCAGCAGCCCAGGGACATCCCATTACACCGGGGAGCTGTTTTTT. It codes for CASSPGTSHYTGELFF.